What follows describes a single T cell receptor (beta chain). This sample is part of a study of Tregs in tolerant kidney transplant recipients. Assay used: immunoSEQ multiplex PCR; TCRdb lists only in-frame clones, some missing. The repertoire consists of roughly 49,000 clones, with less than 95% occurring once and the leading ten covering about 0.76%. The CDR3 is 16 residues long. The ends lost 0 bases at V and 9 bases at J; junction bases unmatched: 8. Germline CDR1 is SGHRS and CDR2 is YFSETQ. Unstimulated Tregs (CD4+CD25+CD127-) and CD4+CD25- non-Tregs were sorted from PBMCs. The genes are TRBV5-1 and TRBJ2-1, with TRBD2 matching over 11 bases. This clonotype originated in a human donor in good health. The sequencing input was Tregs from blood. Written as DNA, the CDR3 is TGCGCCAGCAGCTTGGTGGTAGCGGGAGGGCCAAGTGAGCAGTTCTTC. Amino acid sequence: CASSLVVAGGPSEQFF.